A single sample gave rise to the 8 T cell receptor beta chains below, sequenced in a study of regulatory T cells in long-lasting Graves disease. The time point was: newly diagnosed GD, antithyroid drugs for less than 3 months. Preparation of the TCR library used RNA extracted from PBMCs. The TCR beta library used iRepertoire HTBI primers with Arm-PCR amplification of CDR3. TCRdb used MiXCR to reprocess the multiplex PCR reads, holding one entry per CDR3 protein. The sample has 350,000 to 400,000 distinct CDR3 sequences; around 15% are singletons. These data were likewise used in another study, on T cells in Graves' hyperthyroidism and ophthalmopathy.

The starting material was peripheral blood mononuclear cells (PBMCs), obtained at new diagnosis, from a patient treated with antithyroid drugs. The receptors were gathered from a woman younger than 35 with Graves disease.

This clonotype was seen many times. The rearrangement links TRBV12-3 or TRBV12-4 to TRBJ2-4, with D hard to call. V was clipped by 5 bases and J by 0 bases, with 8 bases between them. CDR3 length equals 14 residues. CDR3 amino acids: CASSAPLAKNIQYF. The CDR3 nucleotides read TGTGCCAGCAGTGCCCCGCTAGCCAAAAACATTCAGTACTTC.

This chain uses TRBV7-3 with TRBJ2-1, with 8 bases fitting TRBD2. CDR1 is SGHTA and CDR2 is FQGTGA in the germline V gene. CDR3 size: 15 residues. Trimming removed 5 bases from V and 5 bases from J; junction bases left unmatched: 8. The CDR3 loop reads CASSQPAGVHNEQFF. In DNA, the CDR3 is TGTGCCAGCAGCCAACCAGCGGGAGTGCACAATGAGCAGTTCTTC.

This clonotype was seen ten or more times. In DNA form, the CDR3 reads TGTGCCAGCAGCCGTGGAGGGCCGGAGACCCAGTACTTC. It is translated as CASSRGGPETQYF. V and J are TRBV3-1 and TRBJ2-5, with D possibly being TRBD2 (6 bases). There are 13 residues in the CDR3. Trimming left V 4 bases short and J 5 bases short, with 11 bases between. Germline assignment: CDR1 LGHDT and CDR2 YNNKEL (reference sequence).

At least ten counts were recorded for this clonotype. V usage is TRBV28 and J usage is TRBJ1-1, with D possibly matching TRBD1 (5 bases). The CDR3 has 16 residues. Germline values: CDR1 MDHEN, CDR2 SYDVKM. Trimming took 4 bases from V and 0 from J, leaving 15 bases between them. CDR3 residues: CASSSIRDGLNTEAFF. CDR3 DNA sequence: TGTGCCAGCAGTTCCATTCGGGACGGGCTGAACACTGAAGCTTTCTTT.

In its sample, this clonotype was seen a few times. This chain connects TRBV12-3 or TRBV12-4 to TRBJ2-7, with D possibly TRBD2 on 6 matching bases. The CDR3 length is 16 residues. V gave up 2 bases and J gave up 0 bases, with 14 bases separating them. DNA for the CDR3: TGTGCCAGCAGTTTAACCGCGGGACCACGCTCCTACGAGCAGTACTTC. Its translation is CASSLTAGPRSYEQYF.

This clonotype was detected ten times or more. The rearrangement links TRBV3-1 to TRBJ2-2; 7 bases align to TRBD2. Per the germline V gene, CDR1 is LGHDT and CDR2 is YNNKEL (reference sequence). V lost 1 base to trimming and J lost 7 bases; unmatched junction nucleotides: 9. The CDR3 totals 16 residues. The CDR3: CASSQGEGIRIGELFF. The DNA for the CDR3 is TGTGCCAGCAGCCAAGGGGAGGGAATCAGGATCGGGGAGCTGTTTTTT.

Ten or more counts support this clonotype. This chain joins TRBV29-1 and TRBJ2-7; TRBD2 agrees at 12 bases. CDR1 and CDR2 from the germline V gene are SQVTM and ANQGSEA. J was trimmed by 4 bases and V by 4 bases; bases with no gene match: 5. The CDR3 sequence is 14 residues long. The CDR3 sequence: CSVVLAGGVYEQYF. Written as DNA, the CDR3 is TGCAGCGTTGTACTAGCGGGAGGTGTGTACGAGCAGTACTTC.

The chain carries TRBV30 and TRBJ2-2; D uncertain. Trimming stripped 7 bases from V and 0 bases from J, with 9 bases between. The CDR3 contains 13 residues. Germline assignment: CDR1 GTSNPN and CDR2 SVGIG (reference sequence). This CDR3 reads CASDRANTGELFF. DNA for the CDR3: TGTGCCTCGGACCGGGCGAACACCGGGGAGCTGTTTTTT.